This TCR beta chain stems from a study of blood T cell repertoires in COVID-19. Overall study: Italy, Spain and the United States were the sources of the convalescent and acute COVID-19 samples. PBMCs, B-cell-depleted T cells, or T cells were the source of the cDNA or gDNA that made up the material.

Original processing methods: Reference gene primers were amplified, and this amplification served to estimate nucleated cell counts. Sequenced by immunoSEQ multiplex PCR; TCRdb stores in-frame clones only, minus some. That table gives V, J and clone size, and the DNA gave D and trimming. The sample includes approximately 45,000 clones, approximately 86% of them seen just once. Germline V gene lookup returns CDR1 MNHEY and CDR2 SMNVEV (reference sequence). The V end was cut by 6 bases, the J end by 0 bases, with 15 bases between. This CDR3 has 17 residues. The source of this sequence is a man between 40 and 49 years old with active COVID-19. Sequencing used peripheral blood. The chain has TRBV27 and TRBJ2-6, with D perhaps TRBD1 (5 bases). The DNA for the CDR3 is TGTGCCAGCAGCTCCGGTCAGGGTTCCTCTGGGGCCAACGTCCTGACTTTC. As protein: CASSSGQGSSGANVLTF.